The T cell receptor beta chain described here comes from a study of blood T cell repertoires in COVID-19. In the study overall: Whether acute or convalescent, the COVID-19 samples came from the United States, Italy and Spain. T cells, B-cell-depleted T cells, or PBMCs supplied cDNA or gDNA.

The junction had 10 bases not matched to a gene; V was cut back by 4 bases and J by 3 bases. The CDR3 contains 16 residues. CDR1 MNHNS and CDR2 SASEGT come from the germline V gene. Source study methods: Cell counts per sample came from amplifying reference gene primers. This table comes from immunoSEQ multiplex PCR, and its TCRdb copy is limited to in-frame clones, with some not included. V, J and clone size are taken as reported in that table, and D and trimming were inferred from the DNA itself. In the table there are under 200,000 clones, 90% of which are singletons. This chain uses TRBV6-1 with TRBJ2-3, with 7 bases fitting TRBD1. This receptor was taken from a man aged 45-65 years with acute or convalescent COVID-19. Sequenced input: peripheral blood. CDR3 residues: CASSGVGTVRTDTQYF. CDR3 bases: TGTGCCAGCAGTGGGGTGGGGACAGTCAGAACAGATACGCAGTATTTT.